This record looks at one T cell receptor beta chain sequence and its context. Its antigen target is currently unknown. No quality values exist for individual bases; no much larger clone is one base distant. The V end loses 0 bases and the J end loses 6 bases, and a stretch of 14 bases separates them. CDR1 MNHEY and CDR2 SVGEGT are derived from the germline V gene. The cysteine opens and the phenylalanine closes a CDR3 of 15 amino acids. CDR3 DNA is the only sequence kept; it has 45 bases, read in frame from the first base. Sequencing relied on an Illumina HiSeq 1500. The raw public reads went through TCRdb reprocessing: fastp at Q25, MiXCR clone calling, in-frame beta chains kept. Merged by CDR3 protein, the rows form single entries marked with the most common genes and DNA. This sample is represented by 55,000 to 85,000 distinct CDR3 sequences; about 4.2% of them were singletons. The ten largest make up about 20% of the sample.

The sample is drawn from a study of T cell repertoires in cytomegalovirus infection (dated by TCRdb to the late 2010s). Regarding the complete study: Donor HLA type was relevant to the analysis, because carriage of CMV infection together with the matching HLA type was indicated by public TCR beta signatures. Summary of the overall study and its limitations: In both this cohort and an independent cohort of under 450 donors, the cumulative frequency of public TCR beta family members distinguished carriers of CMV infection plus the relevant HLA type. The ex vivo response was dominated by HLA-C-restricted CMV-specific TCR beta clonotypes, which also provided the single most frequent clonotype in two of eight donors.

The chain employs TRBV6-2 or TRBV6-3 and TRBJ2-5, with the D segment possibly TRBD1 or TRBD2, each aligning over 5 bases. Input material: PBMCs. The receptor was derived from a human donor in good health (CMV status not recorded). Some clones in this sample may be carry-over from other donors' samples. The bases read TGTGCCAGCAGTTACTCCCGGGACCCACTAAAGACCCAGTACTTC. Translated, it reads CASSYSRDPLKTQYF.